This section outlines one T cell receptor (beta chain) sequence together with its context. Its target is unknown. V shed 5 bases, J shed 0 bases, and the junction held 13 bases outside the gene matches. Germline CDR1 is SGHTA and CDR2 is FQGNSA. There are 18 residues in the CDR3. This sample is drawn from a study of T cells after yellow fever vaccination. Study findings and constraints: Booster sampling recovered most clones from primary vaccination (less than 97% CD4, around 90% CD8).

MiXCR was run by TCRdb on the 5' RACE reads, yielding one entry per CDR3 protein. Altogether 150,000 to 200,000 distinct CDR3 sequences are present, 6.5% to 8.5% being singletons, with the ten largest covering under 3%. Material: CD4+ T cells sorted from PBMCs, obtained 4 to 5 days after the first yellow fever vaccination. The TCR originated in a man aged 18-30 years who received the YFV17D yellow fever vaccine. The V and J genes are TRBV7-2 and TRBJ1-5; 7 bases map to TRBD1. The CDR3 spells CASSTWDRESYSNQPQHF. Written as DNA, the CDR3 is TGTGCCAGCAGCACTTGGGACAGAGAGAGTTATAGCAATCAGCCCCAGCATTTT.